This is a list of T cell receptor beta chains from one sample in a study of long-term antiretroviral therapy in people with HIV. Using immunoSEQ multiplex PCR, the repertoire was profiled, and TCRdb retains in-frame clones only, with some absent. The table has approximately 30,000 clones, 75% to 85% seen once. Here the sequenced sample was unsorted PBMCs, taken 1.9 years after starting antiretroviral therapy. The origin of the receptors is a man aged 18 to 29 with HIV. CDR3s include the opening cysteine and the closing phenylalanine or tryptophan. Fields, in order: CDR3 protein, CDR3 DNA, clone size, D gene, V gene, J gene. A D gene is named only where the DNA matches it firmly. Part of the rows lack a size; the others show once, few, many or a class for expanded clones.

CDR3 protein: CASSLAGGKGTDTQYF; CDR3 DNA: TGTGCCAGCAGCTTGGCCGGAGGAAAGGGCACAGATACGCAGTATTTT; clone size: .; D gene: .; V gene: TRBV5-4; J gene: TRBJ2-3
CDR3 protein: CASEPGLGSPLHF; CDR3 DNA: TGTGCCAGCGAACCAGGGTTGGGTTCACCCCTCCACTTT; clone size: .; D gene: .; V gene: TRBV19; J gene: TRBJ1-6
CDR3 protein: CASSPQPTGELFF; CDR3 DNA: TGCGCCAGCAGTCCCCAGCCGACCGGGGAGCTGTTTTTT; clone size: .; D gene: .; V gene: TRBV5-1; J gene: TRBJ2-2
CDR3 protein: CASSLQGRYTEAFF; CDR3 DNA: TGCGCCAGCAGCCTCCAGGGTCGGTACACTGAAGCTTTCTTT; clone size: .; D gene: .; V gene: TRBV5-1; J gene: TRBJ1-1
CDR3 protein: CASSVGRAGLYEQYF; CDR3 DNA: TGTGCCAGCAGCGTAGGGAGGGCGGGACTCTACGAGCAGTACTTC; clone size: .; D gene: .; V gene: TRBV9; J gene: TRBJ2-7
CDR3 protein: CASSQGQSQETQYF; CDR3 DNA: TGTGCCAGCAGCCAGGGACAGTCTCAAGAGACCCAGTACTTC; clone size: .; D gene: TRBD1; V gene: TRBV5-4; J gene: TRBJ2-5
CDR3 protein: CASSTGDNADTQYF; CDR3 DNA: TGTGCCAGTAGTACGGGAGACAATGCAGATACGCAGTATTTT; clone size: .; D gene: .; V gene: TRBV19; J gene: TRBJ2-3
CDR3 protein: CASSLGHSGGAYGYTF; CDR3 DNA: TGTGCCAGCAGCTTGGGCCACAGTGGAGGGGCGTATGGCTACACCTTC; clone size: .; D gene: .; V gene: TRBV5-4; J gene: TRBJ1-2
CDR3 protein: CASSIDVNTGELFF; CDR3 DNA: TGTGCCAGTAGTATAGATGTGAACACCGGGGAGCTGTTTTTT; clone size: .; D gene: .; V gene: TRBV19; J gene: TRBJ2-2
CDR3 protein: CASSWDSYNSPLHF; CDR3 DNA: TGTGCCAGCAGCTGGGACAGCTATAATTCACCCCTCCACTTT; clone size: few; D gene: TRBD1; V gene: TRBV5-4; J gene: TRBJ1-6
CDR3 protein: CASSPGTGRNSPLHF; CDR3 DNA: TGTGCCAGCAGCCCGGGGACAGGGAGGAATTCACCCCTCCACTTT; clone size: .; D gene: TRBD1; V gene: TRBV5-4; J gene: TRBJ1-6
CDR3 protein: CASSTGQGARGQETQYF; CDR3 DNA: TGTGCCAGTAGTACGGGACAGGGGGCACGGGGGCAAGAGACCCAGTACTTC; clone size: .; D gene: TRBD1; V gene: TRBV19; J gene: TRBJ2-5
CDR3 protein: CASSTYVVRDRGSNSNEQFF; CDR3 DNA: TGTGCCAGCAGCACTTATGTGGTGCGGGACAGGGGTTCGAACTCCAATGAGCAGTTCTTC; clone size: .; D gene: TRBD1; V gene: TRBV28; J gene: TRBJ2-1
CDR3 protein: CASSPRGAASEKLFF; CDR3 DNA: TGTGCCAGCTCACCACGGGGAGCGGCCTCTGAAAAACTGTTTTTT; clone size: once; D gene: .; V gene: TRBV18; J gene: TRBJ1-4
CDR3 protein: CASSFEGENIQYF; CDR3 DNA: TGCGCCAGCAGCTTCGAGGGAGAAAACATTCAGTACTTC; clone size: .; D gene: .; V gene: TRBV5-1; J gene: TRBJ2-4
CDR3 protein: CASSYDRGTQDGYTF; CDR3 DNA: TGTGCCAGCAGTTACGATAGGGGGACTCAGGATGGCTACACCTTC; clone size: .; D gene: .; V gene: TRBV6-5; J gene: TRBJ1-2
CDR3 protein: CASSFRTGRGNTIYF; CDR3 DNA: TGTGCCAGCAGCTTCCGGACAGGGAGGGGAAACACCATATATTTT; clone size: .; D gene: TRBD1; V gene: TRBV9; J gene: TRBJ1-3
CDR3 protein: CASSATGEDTEAFF; CDR3 DNA: TGTGCCAGCAGCGCAACAGGGGAAGACACTGAAGCTTTCTTT; clone size: .; D gene: TRBD1; V gene: TRBV7-3; J gene: TRBJ1-1
CDR3 protein: CASSLTASSNQPQHF; CDR3 DNA: TGTGCCAGCAGCTTAACAGCCTCGAGCAATCAGCCCCAGCATTTT; clone size: .; D gene: .; V gene: TRBV7-9; J gene: TRBJ1-5
CDR3 protein: CASSLGVRRGDSPLHF; CDR3 DNA: TGTGCCAGCAGCTTAGGGGTCCGGAGGGGTGATTCACCCCTCCACTTT; clone size: .; D gene: .; V gene: TRBV7-3; J gene: TRBJ1-6
CDR3 protein: CASSPQTGFVTDTQYF; CDR3 DNA: TGTGCCAGCAGTCCGCAGACAGGGTTTGTAACAGATACGCAGTATTTT; clone size: few; D gene: TRBD1; V gene: TRBV28; J gene: TRBJ2-3
CDR3 protein: CASSAGGSYGYTF; CDR3 DNA: TGTGCCAGCAGTGCAGGGGGCTCCTATGGCTACACCTTC; clone size: .; D gene: TRBD1; V gene: TRBV6-1; J gene: TRBJ1-2
CDR3 protein: CASSFYSWRQGVGELFF; CDR3 DNA: TGCGCCAGCAGCTTCTATTCTTGGAGACAGGGAGTCGGGGAGCTGTTTTTT; clone size: .; D gene: TRBD1; V gene: TRBV5-1; J gene: TRBJ2-2
CDR3 protein: CATSRARQGGGYTF; CDR3 DNA: TGTGCCACCAGCAGAGCAAGACAGGGAGGCGGCTACACCTTC; clone size: .; D gene: TRBD1; V gene: TRBV15; J gene: TRBJ1-2
CDR3 protein: CASSFFGGFSGTDTQYF; CDR3 DNA: TGTGCCAGCAGTTTTTTCGGTGGGTTTAGCGGCACAGATACGCAGTATTTT; clone size: once; D gene: .; V gene: TRBV28; J gene: TRBJ2-3
CDR3 protein: CASSELVLETQYF; CDR3 DNA: TGTGCCAGCAGCGAACTAGTTCTTGAGACCCAGTACTTC; clone size: medium-sized; D gene: .; V gene: TRBV14; J gene: TRBJ2-5
CDR3 protein: CASSPNVDSRNTF; CDR3 DNA: TGTGCCAGCAGCCCCAATGTTGACAGCAGAAACACCTTC; clone size: .; D gene: .; V gene: TRBV7-2; J gene: TRBJ1-2
CDR3 protein: CATASTLGDTEAFF; CDR3 DNA: TGTGCCACAGCTTCTACTCTCGGGGACACTGAAGCTTTCTTT; clone size: .; D gene: .; V gene: TRBV15; J gene: TRBJ1-1
CDR3 protein: CASSGTGNQPQHF; CDR3 DNA: TGTGCCAGCAGCGGGACAGGGAATCAGCCCCAGCATTTT; clone size: .; D gene: TRBD1; V gene: TRBV2; J gene: TRBJ1-5
CDR3 protein: CSVVGGPGNTEAFF; CDR3 DNA: TGCAGCGTTGTAGGGGGGCCGGGGAACACTGAAGCTTTCTTT; clone size: .; D gene: .; V gene: TRBV29-1; J gene: TRBJ1-1
CDR3 protein: CASSPQWVGNTGELFF; CDR3 DNA: TGTGCCAGCAGCCCCCAGTGGGTGGGGAACACCGGGGAGCTGTTTTTT; clone size: .; D gene: .; V gene: TRBV7-6; J gene: TRBJ2-2
CDR3 protein: CASSPSDRSYNEQFF; CDR3 DNA: TGTGCCAGCAGCCCTAGCGACAGATCATACAATGAGCAGTTCTTC; clone size: .; D gene: .; V gene: TRBV2; J gene: TRBJ2-1
CDR3 protein: CASSFTMAAGELFF; CDR3 DNA: TGTGCCAGCAGTTTTACTATGGCAGCCGGGGAGCTGTTTTTT; clone size: .; D gene: .; V gene: TRBV28; J gene: TRBJ2-2
CDR3 protein: CASSPSTAMNTEAFF; CDR3 DNA: TGTGCCAGTAGTCCTTCGACAGCTATGAACACTGAAGCTTTCTTT; clone size: .; D gene: .; V gene: TRBV19; J gene: TRBJ1-1
CDR3 protein: CASMETGEYGYTF; CDR3 DNA: TGTGCCAGCATGGAGACAGGAGAGTATGGCTACACCTTC; clone size: .; D gene: .; V gene: TRBV6-1; J gene: TRBJ1-2
CDR3 protein: CASRSLAGQETQYF; CDR3 DNA: TGCGCCAGCAGGTCTCTAGCGGGGCAAGAGACCCAGTACTTC; clone size: .; D gene: TRBD2; V gene: TRBV10-2; J gene: TRBJ2-5
CDR3 protein: CASSDGTGGPIYF; CDR3 DNA: TGTGCCAGCAGTGACGGGACAGGGGGCCCCATATATTTT; clone size: .; D gene: TRBD1; V gene: TRBV25-1; J gene: TRBJ1-3
CDR3 protein: CASSQRNTEAFF; CDR3 DNA: TGTGCCAGCAGTCAACGGAACACTGAAGCTTTCTTT; clone size: .; D gene: .; V gene: TRBV6-5; J gene: TRBJ1-1
CDR3 protein: CASSLVAGAHTGELFF; CDR3 DNA: TGTGCCAGCAGCTTAGTCGCGGGGGCCCACACCGGGGAGCTGTTTTTT; clone size: .; D gene: .; V gene: TRBV7-9; J gene: TRBJ2-2
CDR3 protein: CASSSPSEYSGNQPQHF; CDR3 DNA: TGTGCCAGCAGTTCCCCCTCCGAATACTCGGGCAATCAGCCCCAGCATTTT; clone size: .; D gene: .; V gene: TRBV28; J gene: TRBJ1-5
CDR3 protein: CASSSEGGIQYF; CDR3 DNA: TGTGCCAGCAGTTCGGAGGGAGGCATTCAGTACTTC; clone size: .; D gene: .; V gene: TRBV6-1; J gene: TRBJ2-4
CDR3 protein: CASSVSIILGSGNTIYF; CDR3 DNA: TGTGCCAGCAGTGTCTCTATAATTCTCGGCTCTGGAAACACCATATATTTT; clone size: .; D gene: .; V gene: TRBV6-1; J gene: TRBJ1-3
CDR3 protein: CASTPGPGEEYF; CDR3 DNA: TGTGCCAGCACCCCTGGGCCGGGTGAAGAGTACTTC; clone size: .; D gene: .; V gene: TRBV6-6; J gene: TRBJ2-4
CDR3 protein: CASSSRGSTGELFF; CDR3 DNA: TGCGCCAGCAGCTCCCGGGGGTCCACCGGGGAGCTGTTTTTT; clone size: .; D gene: .; V gene: TRBV5-1; J gene: TRBJ2-2
CDR3 protein: CSRGLQETQYF; CDR3 DNA: TGCAGCCGGGGGCTCCAAGAGACCCAGTACTTC; clone size: .; D gene: .; V gene: TRBV20-1; J gene: TRBJ2-5
CDR3 protein: CASRGLPSQPQHF; CDR3 DNA: TGTGCCAGCCGCGGCCTACCGAGCCAGCCCCAGCATTTT; clone size: .; D gene: .; V gene: TRBV7-9; J gene: TRBJ1-5
CDR3 protein: CASKVRETQYF; CDR3 DNA: TGTGCCAGTAAGGTTCGGGAGACCCAGTACTTC; clone size: once; D gene: .; V gene: TRBV19; J gene: TRBJ2-5
CDR3 protein: CASSEGSGETDTQYF; CDR3 DNA: TGTGCCAGCAGTGAGGGTAGCGGGGAGACAGATACGCAGTATTTT; clone size: few; D gene: TRBD2; V gene: TRBV6-4; J gene: TRBJ2-3
CDR3 protein: CASSYSGTKNQPQHF; CDR3 DNA: TGTGCCAGCAGTTACTCAGGGACAAAAAATCAGCCCCAGCATTTT; clone size: once; D gene: .; V gene: TRBV6-6; J gene: TRBJ1-5
CDR3 protein: CASSFTRAGVNNEQFF; CDR3 DNA: TGTGCCAGCAGCTTCACACGGGCGGGGGTGAACAATGAGCAGTTCTTC; clone size: .; D gene: TRBD2; V gene: TRBV7-9; J gene: TRBJ2-1
CDR3 protein: CASSPDTQETQYF; CDR3 DNA: TGCGCCAGCAGCCCTGACACCCAAGAGACCCAGTACTTC; clone size: .; D gene: .; V gene: TRBV5-1; J gene: TRBJ2-5
CDR3 protein: CASSLAADTEAFF; CDR3 DNA: TGTGCCAGCAGCTTAGCAGCCGACACTGAAGCTTTCTTT; clone size: .; D gene: .; V gene: TRBV11-3; J gene: TRBJ1-1
CDR3 protein: CASRRALGDTQYF; CDR3 DNA: TGTGCCAGCCGCCGGGCCTTGGGGGATACGCAGTATTTT; clone size: .; D gene: .; V gene: TRBV19; J gene: TRBJ2-3
CDR3 protein: CAGGMTGGTEAFF; CDR3 DNA: TGTGCCGGGGGGATGACAGGGGGCACTGAAGCTTTCTTT; clone size: few; D gene: TRBD1; V gene: TRBV2; J gene: TRBJ1-1
CDR3 protein: CASSSGFTGLAGAQETQYF; CDR3 DNA: TGCGCCAGCAGCTCGGGTTTCACGGGACTAGCGGGGGCCCAAGAGACCCAGTACTTC; clone size: .; D gene: TRBD2; V gene: TRBV5-1; J gene: TRBJ2-5